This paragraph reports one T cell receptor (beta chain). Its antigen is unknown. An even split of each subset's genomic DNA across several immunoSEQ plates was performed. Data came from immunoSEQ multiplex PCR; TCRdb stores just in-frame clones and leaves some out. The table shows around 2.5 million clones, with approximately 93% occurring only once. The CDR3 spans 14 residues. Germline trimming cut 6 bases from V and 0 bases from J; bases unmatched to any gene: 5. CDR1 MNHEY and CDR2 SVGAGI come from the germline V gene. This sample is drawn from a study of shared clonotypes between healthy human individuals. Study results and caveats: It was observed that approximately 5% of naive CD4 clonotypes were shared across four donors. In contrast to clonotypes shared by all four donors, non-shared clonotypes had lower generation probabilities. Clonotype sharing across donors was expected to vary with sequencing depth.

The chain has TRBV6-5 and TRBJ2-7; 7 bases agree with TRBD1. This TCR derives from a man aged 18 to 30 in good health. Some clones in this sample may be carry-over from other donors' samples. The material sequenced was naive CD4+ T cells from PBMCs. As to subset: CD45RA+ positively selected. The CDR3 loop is CASSLTGYSYEQYF. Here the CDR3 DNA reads TGTGCCAGCAGCTTGACAGGGTACTCCTACGAGCAGTACTTC.